A selection of T cell receptor beta chains follows, all from one sample in a study of shared clonotypes between healthy human individuals. Here immunoSEQ multiplex PCR was the method, and the copy in TCRdb shows in-frame clones only, minus some. The table has more than 2,000,000 clones, over 90% seen once. The specimen was naive CD4+ T cells from PBMCs. Every receptor here comes from a man between 18 and 35 years old in good health. Some clones in this sample may be carry-over from other donors' samples. The CDR3 runs from the conserved cysteine through the conserved F or W.

j_gene: TRBJ1-5; v_gene: TRBV6-5; CDR3aa: CASSSLGVGAQHF
j_gene: TRBJ1-1; v_gene: TRBV6-6; CDR3aa: CASSKTEPGEAFF
j_gene: TRBJ2-7; v_gene: TRBV6-1; CDR3aa: CASSPPDRANEQYF
j_gene: TRBJ2-7; v_gene: TRBV2; CDR3aa: CASSSPGQLSYEQYF
j_gene: TRBJ1-2; v_gene: TRBV19; CDR3aa: CASSVDAQYGGYTF
j_gene: TRBJ2-7; v_gene: TRBV29-1; CDR3aa: CSVEGVAGVRYEQYF
j_gene: TRBJ2-7; v_gene: TRBV7-8; CDR3aa: CASSLARGLTYEQYF
j_gene: TRBJ1-1; v_gene: TRBV2; CDR3aa: CASSDQTASEAFF
j_gene: TRBJ2-7; v_gene: TRBV28; CDR3aa: CASTVRGARPYF
j_gene: TRBJ2-7; v_gene: TRBV5-8; CDR3aa: CASNKRTSGYEQYF
j_gene: TRBJ1-4; v_gene: TRBV7-9; CDR3aa: CASSRQALTNEKLFF
j_gene: TRBJ2-5; v_gene: TRBV28; CDR3aa: CASSLLGQTQETQYF
j_gene: TRBJ1-5; v_gene: TRBV2; CDR3aa: CASSVQGAEQPQHF
j_gene: TRBJ2-4; v_gene: TRBV6-7; CDR3aa: CASSPSSSGHLKGNIQYF
j_gene: TRBJ1-4; v_gene: TRBV28; CDR3aa: CASSTDRGRNEKLFF